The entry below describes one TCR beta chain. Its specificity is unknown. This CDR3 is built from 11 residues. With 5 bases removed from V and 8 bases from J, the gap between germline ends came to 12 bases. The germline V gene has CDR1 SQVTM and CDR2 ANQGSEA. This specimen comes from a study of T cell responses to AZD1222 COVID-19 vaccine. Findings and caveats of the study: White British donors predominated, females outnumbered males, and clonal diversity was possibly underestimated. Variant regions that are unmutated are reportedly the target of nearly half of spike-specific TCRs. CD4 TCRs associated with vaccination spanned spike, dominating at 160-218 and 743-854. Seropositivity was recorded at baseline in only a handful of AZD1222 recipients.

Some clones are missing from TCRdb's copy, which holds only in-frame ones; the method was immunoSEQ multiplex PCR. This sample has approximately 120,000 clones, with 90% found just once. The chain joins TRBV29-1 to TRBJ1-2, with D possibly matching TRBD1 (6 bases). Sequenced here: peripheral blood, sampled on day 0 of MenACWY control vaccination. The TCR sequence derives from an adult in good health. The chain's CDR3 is CSVSGVGGYTF. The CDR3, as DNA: TGCAGCGTTTCAGGGGTGGGAGGCTACACCTTC.